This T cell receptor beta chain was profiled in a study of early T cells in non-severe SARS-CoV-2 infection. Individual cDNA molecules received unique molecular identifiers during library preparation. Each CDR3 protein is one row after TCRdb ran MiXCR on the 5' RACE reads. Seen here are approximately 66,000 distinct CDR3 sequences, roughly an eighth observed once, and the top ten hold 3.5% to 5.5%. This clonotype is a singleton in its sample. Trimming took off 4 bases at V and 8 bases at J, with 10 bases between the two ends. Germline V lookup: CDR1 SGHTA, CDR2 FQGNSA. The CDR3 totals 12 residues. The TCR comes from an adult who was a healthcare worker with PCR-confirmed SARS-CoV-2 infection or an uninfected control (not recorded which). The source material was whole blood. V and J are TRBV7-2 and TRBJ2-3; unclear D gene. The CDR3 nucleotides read TGTGCCAGCAGCTCCCCCCCCGTTACGCAGTATTTT. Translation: CASSSPPVTQYF.